This T cell receptor (beta chain) appears in the sequencing data of a study of cytomegalovirus exposure and HLA in healthy donors. The overall study: The Caucasian-associated ancestry cluster contained about 80% of the approximately 430 genotyped donors.

Notes on this clone: Its antigen is not known.

Study outcomes and limitations: What a later analysis showed was that several of the most significant clusters appeared linked to common viral pathogens. TCR beta chains numbering more than 150 were designated cytomegalovirus-associated.

The PCR had 60 Vbeta and 13 Jbeta primers. As originally analysed: Later, an analysis found 75 million to 100 million unique TCR beta chains, and 10 million to 11 million of these were shared. Method: immunoSEQ multiplex PCR; TCRdb's copy keeps in-frame clones and lacks some. That table gives V, J and clone size, and the DNA gave D and trimming. The top ten clones hold 2.1% of a sample with 150,000 to 200,000 clones, about 81% of them seen once. Trimming pared 4 bases from V and 8 bases from J, leaving 12 bases between. The germline gives CDR1 SGHDT, CDR2 YYEEEE. The CDR3 has 12 amino acids. This clonotype originated in a woman aged 18-29 years in good health and CMV-seropositive. The chain uses TRBV5-6 and TRBJ1-2; D gene unclear. The sample consisted of PBMCs. The chain's CDR3 is CASSPGRAGYTF. CDR3 bases: TGTGCCAGCAGCCCCGGTAGAGCCGGCTACACCTTC.